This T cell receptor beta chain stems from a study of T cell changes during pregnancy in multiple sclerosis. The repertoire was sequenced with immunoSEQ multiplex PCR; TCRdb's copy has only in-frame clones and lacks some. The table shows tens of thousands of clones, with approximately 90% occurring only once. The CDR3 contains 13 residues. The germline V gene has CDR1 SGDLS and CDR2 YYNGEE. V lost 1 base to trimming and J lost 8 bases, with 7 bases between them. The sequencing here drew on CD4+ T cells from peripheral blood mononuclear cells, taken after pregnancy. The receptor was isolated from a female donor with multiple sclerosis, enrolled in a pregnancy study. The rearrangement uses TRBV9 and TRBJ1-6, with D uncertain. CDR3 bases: TGTGCCAGCAGCGTAAGCCCGGATTCACCCCTCCACTTT. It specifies CASSVSPDSPLHF.